These T cell receptor beta chains were read from a single sample in a study of Graves' ophthalmopathy and Graves' hyperthyroidism. TCRdb reprocessed the multiplex PCR reads via MiXCR and lists one record per CDR3 protein. This repertoire shows around 40,000 distinct CDR3 sequences, around 50% found once; its top ten account for around 20%. Material: peripheral blood. Every receptor here comes from an adult man with Graves' ophthalmopathy. Each CDR3 is given with its conserved first and last residue. The order of the fields is V gene, clone size, J gene, D gene, CDR3 protein, CDR3 DNA. A D gene is named only where the DNA matches it firmly. Clone size appears in some rows only: once, few, many, or a class for an expanded clone.

V: TRBV7-2
size: NA
J: TRBJ1-6
D: NA
CDR3: CASTLSWESSSLHF
DNA: TGTGCCAGCACCTTATCTTGGGAGTCATCATCCCTCCACTTT

V: TRBV19
size: NA
J: TRBJ1-2
D: TRBD1
CDR3: CASSIAGTGAHGYTF
DNA: TGTGCCAGTAGTATTGCCGGGACAGGGGCCCATGGCTACACCTTC

V: TRBV5-6
size: many
J: TRBJ2-7
D: TRBD1
CDR3: CASSRTGNSYEQYF
DNA: TGTGCCAGCAGCCGGACAGGCAACTCCTACGAGCAGTACTTC

V: TRBV5-6
size: NA
J: TRBJ2-2
D: TRBD1
CDR3: CASSLGQGNTGELFF
DNA: TGTGCCAGCAGCTTGGGACAGGGGAACACCGGGGAGCTGTTTTTT

V: TRBV28
size: many
J: TRBJ2-1
D: NA
CDR3: CASSFGKDTEQFF
DNA: TGTGCCAGCAGTTTTGGCAAAGACACTGAGCAGTTCTTC

V: TRBV6-2/TRBV6-3
size: NA
J: TRBJ2-2
D: NA
CDR3: CASSPYLTGELFF
DNA: TGTGCCAGCAGTCCCTACCTCACCGGGGAGCTGTTTTTT

V: TRBV24-1
size: few
J: TRBJ2-2
D: TRBD1
CDR3: CATSDDNRDSNTGELFF
DNA: TGTGCCACCAGTGATGACAACCGGGACAGTAACACCGGGGAGCTGTTTTTT

V: TRBV19
size: NA
J: TRBJ2-6
D: TRBD1
CDR3: CACTIDRGSGANVLTF
DNA: TGTGCCTGTACTATAGACAGGGGCTCTGGGGCCAACGTCCTGACTTTC

V: TRBV20-1
size: NA
J: TRBJ1-1
D: NA
CDR3: CSASDRGGTEAFF
DNA: TGCAGTGCGTCGGACCGTGGGGGCACTGAAGCTTTCTTT

V: TRBV20-1
size: NA
J: TRBJ2-1
D: NA
CDR3: CSASPSVSYNEQFF
DNA: TGCAGTGCTAGTCCCAGCGTATCCTACAATGAGCAGTTCTTC

V: TRBV20-1
size: NA
J: TRBJ2-7
D: NA
CDR3: CSARLGAGELYEQYF
DNA: TGCAGTGCTAGGCTCGGGGCAGGGGAGTTATACGAGCAGTACTTC

V: TRBV27
size: NA
J: TRBJ1-1
D: NA
CDR3: CASSLSVRGRSSTEAFF
DNA: TGTGCCAGCAGTTTATCGGTCCGGGGACGGTCGAGCACTGAAGCTTTCTTT

V: TRBV7-8
size: NA
J: TRBJ2-5
D: TRBD2
CDR3: CASSSIAPGLAGYGTQYF
DNA: TGTGCCAGCAGCTCTATCGCACCGGGACTAGCGGGATATGGGACCCAGTACTTC

V: TRBV20-1
size: NA
J: TRBJ1-1
D: NA
CDR3: CSARAGQTEAFF
DNA: TGCAGTGCTAGAGCCGGACAGACTGAAGCTTTCTTT

V: TRBV7-2
size: NA
J: TRBJ2-7
D: NA
CDR3: CASCVQGHYEQYF
DNA: TGTGCCAGCTGCGTACAGGGTCACTACGAGCAGTACTTC

V: TRBV20-1
size: many
J: TRBJ2-1
D: NA
CDR3: CSATTLTSGQEQFF
DNA: TGCAGTGCTACCACCCTAACTAGTGGCCAAGAGCAGTTCTTC

V: TRBV2
size: NA
J: TRBJ2-1
D: TRBD1
CDR3: CASSGHTGGNDNEQFF
DNA: TGTGCCAGCAGTGGCCATACAGGGGGGAACGACAATGAGCAGTTCTTC

V: TRBV29-1
size: many
J: TRBJ2-2
D: NA
CDR3: CSVEYPNTGELFF
DNA: TGCAGCGTTGAGTATCCGAACACCGGGGAGCTGTTTTTT

V: TRBV20-1
size: NA
J: TRBJ2-7
D: NA
CDR3: CSARAGTYEQYF
DNA: TGCAGTGCTCGAGCAGGGACCTACGAGCAGTACTTC

V: TRBV6-1
size: many
J: TRBJ2-7
D: TRBD2
CDR3: CASSGRGTSGPLREQYF
DNA: TGTGCCAGCAGTGGGAGAGGGACTAGCGGCCCTCTACGGGAGCAGTACTTC

V: TRBV9
size: NA
J: TRBJ2-3
D: NA
CDR3: CASSVEDAVTDTQYF
DNA: TGTGCCAGCAGCGTAGAGGACGCAGTCACAGATACGCAGTATTTT

V: TRBV20-1
size: many
J: TRBJ1-2
D: NA
CDR3: CSARDPRDNGFYGYTF
DNA: TGCAGTGCTAGAGATCCCCGGGACAATGGGTTCTATGGCTACACCTTC

V: TRBV7-9
size: NA
J: TRBJ1-4
D: TRBD1
CDR3: CAGSQTQGNNEKLFF
DNA: TGTGCCGGCAGCCAAACACAGGGGAATAATGAAAAGCTGTTTTTT

V: TRBV9
size: NA
J: TRBJ2-3
D: NA
CDR3: CASSRAGGRATDTQYF
DNA: TGTGCCAGCAGCCGCGCTGGGGGGCGGGCCACAGATACGCAGTATTTT

V: TRBV6-4
size: many
J: TRBJ2-1
D: NA
CDR3: CASSEAGGGRNEQFF
DNA: TGTGCCAGCAGTGAGGCAGGGGGGGGCCGCAATGAGCAGTTCTTC

V: TRBV10-3
size: NA
J: TRBJ2-7
D: NA
CDR3: CAIGTSKGPYEQYF
DNA: TGTGCCATAGGAACTAGCAAGGGCCCCTACGAGCAGTACTTC

V: TRBV20-1
size: NA
J: TRBJ2-3
D: TRBD1
CDR3: CSAAGQGVHTQYF
DNA: TGCAGTGCGGCGGGACAGGGGGTCCATACGCAGTATTTT

V: TRBV6-5
size: many
J: TRBJ1-5
D: NA
CDR3: CASSSTKWSNQPQHF
DNA: TGTGCCAGCAGTTCGACTAAATGGAGCAATCAGCCCCAGCATTTT

V: TRBV27
size: many
J: TRBJ1-2
D: NA
CDR3: CASSLSPVGGGYTF
DNA: TGTGCCAGCAGTTTATCTCCCGTGGGGGGTGGCTACACCTTC

V: TRBV12-3/TRBV12-4
size: many
J: TRBJ2-3
D: NA
CDR3: CASNNRAGKNTQYF
DNA: TGTGCCAGCAATAACAGGGCTGGCAAAAATACGCAGTATTTT

V: TRBV2
size: NA
J: TRBJ1-5
D: NA
CDR3: CASNILAGGYEHF
DNA: TGTGCCAGCAACATACTAGCGGGAGGTTACGAGCATTTT